This is a list of T cell receptor beta chains from one sample in a study of T cell repertoires in cytomegalovirus infection. A single record per CDR3 protein comes from TCRdb applying MiXCR to the reads. Of a few hundred thousand distinct CDR3 sequences listed, around a third are singletons. The antigens these receptors bind are not known. Here the sequenced sample was cultured PBMCs, taken from culture after CMV antigen stimulation. Receptors were obtained from a human donor in good health (CMV status not recorded). Some clones in this sample may be carry-over from other donors' samples. The CDR3 runs from the conserved cysteine through the conserved F or W. The order of the fields is V gene, J gene, D gene, clone size, CDR3 protein, CDR3 DNA. A D gene is named only where the DNA matches it firmly. Clone size is stated in some rows and not others, as once, few, many or a class when expanded.

v_gene: TRBV12-3/TRBV12-4; j_gene: TRBJ1-5; d_gene: NA; abundance: few; CDR3aa: CASRTQGSSNQPQHF; CDR3nt: TGTGCCAGCAGAACACAGGGTTCCAGCAATCAGCCCCAGCATTTT
v_gene: TRBV19; j_gene: TRBJ1-2; d_gene: NA; abundance: NA; CDR3aa: CASSIWRSGSAGYTF; CDR3nt: TGTGCCAGTAGTATATGGCGGAGCGGGTCGGCTGGCTACACCTTC
v_gene: TRBV7-2; j_gene: TRBJ1-1; d_gene: NA; abundance: few; CDR3aa: CASSLTASRTEAFF; CDR3nt: TGTGCCAGCAGCTTAACAGCTTCAAGAACTGAAGCTTTCTTT
v_gene: TRBV7-2; j_gene: TRBJ2-7; d_gene: TRBD2; abundance: NA; CDR3aa: CASSLEQAGMQYF; CDR3nt: TGTGCCAGCAGCCTAGAACAAGCGGGAATGCAGTACTTC
v_gene: TRBV7-2; j_gene: TRBJ2-3; d_gene: NA; abundance: few; CDR3aa: CASSSSNTDTQYF; CDR3nt: TGTGCCAGCAGCTCGAGTAACACAGATACGCAGTATTTT
v_gene: TRBV7-9; j_gene: TRBJ2-1; d_gene: TRBD2; abundance: NA; CDR3aa: CASSTPRTSYEQFF; CDR3nt: TGTGCCAGCAGCACGCCGAGGACTAGCTATGAGCAGTTCTTC
v_gene: TRBV29-1; j_gene: TRBJ1-1; d_gene: TRBD1; abundance: NA; CDR3aa: CSAKEGAIDTEAFF; CDR3nt: TGCAGCGCAAAGGAGGGGGCCATCGACACTGAAGCTTTCTTT
v_gene: TRBV19; j_gene: TRBJ1-5; d_gene: NA; abundance: NA; CDR3aa: CASSPDNFRGNQPQHF; CDR3nt: TGTGCCAGTAGTCCCGATAACTTCAGGGGAAATCAGCCCCAGCATTTT
v_gene: TRBV6-1; j_gene: TRBJ2-7; d_gene: TRBD2; abundance: NA; CDR3aa: CASRAAGGSYEQYF; CDR3nt: TGTGCCAGCAGGGCAGCGGGAGGCTCCTACGAGCAGTACTTC
v_gene: TRBV7-2; j_gene: TRBJ1-5; d_gene: NA; abundance: many; CDR3aa: CASSLAAGMRNQPQHF; CDR3nt: TGTGCCAGCAGCTTAGCTGCGGGCATGAGGAATCAGCCCCAGCATTTT
v_gene: TRBV6-9; j_gene: TRBJ1-2; d_gene: NA; abundance: NA; CDR3aa: CASSYDAGVGGYGYTF; CDR3nt: TGTGCCAGCAGTTACGATGCGGGGGTAGGTGGCTATGGCTACACCTTC
v_gene: TRBV4-3; j_gene: TRBJ1-1; d_gene: NA; abundance: NA; CDR3aa: CASSQADRNTEAFF; CDR3nt: TGCGCCAGCAGCCAAGCAGACAGGAACACTGAAGCTTTCTTT
v_gene: TRBV4-1; j_gene: TRBJ1-2; d_gene: NA; abundance: NA; CDR3aa: CASSLPRGYGYTF; CDR3nt: TGCGCCAGCAGCCTCCCAAGGGGGTATGGCTACACCTTC
v_gene: TRBV7-9; j_gene: TRBJ2-1; d_gene: NA; abundance: NA; CDR3aa: CASSPRGGTASYNEQFF; CDR3nt: TGTGCCAGCAGCCCCCGTGGGGGGACAGCCTCCTACAATGAGCAGTTCTTC
v_gene: TRBV7-2; j_gene: TRBJ1-6; d_gene: NA; abundance: few; CDR3aa: CASSLVLHREGSSPLHF; CDR3nt: TGTGCCAGCAGCTTAGTACTTCACAGGGAAGGTAGTTCACCCCTCCACTTT
v_gene: TRBV6-2/TRBV6-3; j_gene: TRBJ2-3; d_gene: NA; abundance: few; CDR3aa: CASTPPGLSDTQYF; CDR3nt: TGTGCCAGCACCCCCCCGGGACTTTCCGACACGCAGTATTTT
v_gene: TRBV9; j_gene: TRBJ2-2; d_gene: TRBD2; abundance: NA; CDR3aa: CASSGLAGVGAGELFF; CDR3nt: TGTGCCAGCAGCGGACTAGCGGGAGTTGGGGCCGGGGAGCTGTTTTTT
v_gene: TRBV7-9; j_gene: TRBJ2-5; d_gene: NA; abundance: NA; CDR3aa: CASNPDRRVGETQYF; CDR3nt: TGTGCCAGCAACCCAGATAGGAGGGTCGGGGAGACCCAGTACTTC
v_gene: TRBV7-2; j_gene: TRBJ2-1; d_gene: NA; abundance: NA; CDR3aa: CASSLRYNEQFF; CDR3nt: TGTGCCAGCAGTTTAAGGTACAATGAGCAGTTCTTC
v_gene: TRBV7-9; j_gene: TRBJ1-2; d_gene: NA; abundance: few; CDR3aa: CASSLEETAGDGYTF; CDR3nt: TGTGCCAGCAGCTTAGAGGAGACAGCGGGGGATGGCTACACCTTC
v_gene: TRBV10-2; j_gene: TRBJ1-1; d_gene: TRBD1; abundance: NA; CDR3aa: CASSESGRGRREAFF; CDR3nt: TGCGCCAGCAGTGAGTCGGGCAGGGGGCGTAGAGAAGCTTTCTTT
v_gene: TRBV29-1; j_gene: TRBJ1-5; d_gene: NA; abundance: few; CDR3aa: CSVETGGNQPQHF; CDR3nt: TGCAGCGTGGAGACAGGAGGTAATCAGCCCCAGCATTTT
v_gene: TRBV11-1; j_gene: TRBJ2-7; d_gene: NA; abundance: NA; CDR3aa: CASSSTPQGYEQYF; CDR3nt: TGTGCCAGCAGCTCCACGCCTCAGGGGTACGAGCAGTACTTC
v_gene: TRBV7-2; j_gene: TRBJ2-5; d_gene: TRBD2; abundance: NA; CDR3aa: CASSLKAGGMETQYF; CDR3nt: TGTGCCAGCAGCCTAAAAGCGGGAGGAATGGAGACCCAGTACTTC
v_gene: TRBV5-6; j_gene: TRBJ2-3; d_gene: NA; abundance: NA; CDR3aa: CASSSLLQVDRTDTQYF; CDR3nt: TGTGCCAGCAGCTCACTATTACAGGTGGATCGCACAGATACGCAGTATTTT
v_gene: TRBV28; j_gene: TRBJ2-7; d_gene: NA; abundance: few; CDR3aa: CASMGSPTYEQYF; CDR3nt: TGTGCCAGCATGGGTAGCCCAACCTACGAGCAGTACTTC
v_gene: TRBV3-1; j_gene: TRBJ2-3; d_gene: NA; abundance: NA; CDR3aa: CASSAVVIGTDTQYF; CDR3nt: TGTGCCAGCAGCGCAGTAGTGATCGGCACAGATACGCAGTATTTT
v_gene: TRBV7-2; j_gene: TRBJ1-2; d_gene: TRBD1; abundance: NA; CDR3aa: CASSEPGTGYGYTF; CDR3nt: TGTGCCAGCAGCGAACCAGGGACAGGCTATGGCTACACCTTC
v_gene: TRBV12-3/TRBV12-4; j_gene: TRBJ2-5; d_gene: TRBD2; abundance: NA; CDR3aa: CASSLLATSGRGETQYF; CDR3nt: TGTGCCAGCAGTCTACTAGCGACTAGCGGGAGAGGAGAGACCCAGTACTTC
v_gene: TRBV27; j_gene: TRBJ1-2; d_gene: TRBD1; abundance: few; CDR3aa: CASTYSSGTGDYGYTF; CDR3nt: TGTGCCAGCACCTACAGCTCCGGGACAGGGGACTATGGCTACACCTTC
v_gene: TRBV15; j_gene: TRBJ1-3; d_gene: NA; abundance: NA; CDR3aa: CATSRDNRGRETIYF; CDR3nt: TGTGCCACCAGCAGAGATAATAGGGGCAGGGAAACCATATATTTT
v_gene: TRBV6-2/TRBV6-3; j_gene: TRBJ2-1; d_gene: TRBD2; abundance: many; CDR3aa: CASSYAQGLWNEQFF; CDR3nt: TGTGCCAGCAGTTACGCCCAGGGACTATGGAATGAGCAGTTCTTC
v_gene: TRBV25-1; j_gene: TRBJ2-3; d_gene: TRBD2; abundance: few; CDR3aa: CASSEAPGLARSDTQYF; CDR3nt: TGTGCCAGCAGTGAAGCCCCGGGACTAGCGAGGTCAGATACGCAGTATTTT
v_gene: TRBV19; j_gene: TRBJ2-1; d_gene: NA; abundance: few; CDR3aa: CASSIFVHEQFF; CDR3nt: TGTGCCAGTAGTATATTCGTACATGAGCAGTTCTTC
v_gene: TRBV12-3/TRBV12-4; j_gene: TRBJ2-2; d_gene: NA; abundance: NA; CDR3aa: CASSPAKLNTGELFF; CDR3nt: TGTGCCAGCAGTCCTGCCAAGTTGAACACCGGGGAGCTGTTTTTT
v_gene: TRBV6-2/TRBV6-3; j_gene: TRBJ2-3; d_gene: NA; abundance: few; CDR3aa: CASSYPLGAPLGDTQYF; CDR3nt: TGTGCCAGCAGTTACCCCCTTGGAGCCCCCCTGGGGGATACGCAGTATTTT
v_gene: TRBV6-5; j_gene: TRBJ2-3; d_gene: NA; abundance: few; CDR3aa: CASSYSNGADTQYF; CDR3nt: TGTGCCAGCAGTTACTCGAACGGTGCGGATACGCAGTATTTT
v_gene: TRBV6-1; j_gene: TRBJ2-5; d_gene: NA; abundance: few; CDR3aa: CASSRDVWGQETQYF; CDR3nt: TGTGCCAGCAGTCGAGACGTCTGGGGACAAGAGACCCAGTACTTC
v_gene: TRBV28; j_gene: TRBJ2-7; d_gene: NA; abundance: NA; CDR3aa: CASSLTARDVSEQYF; CDR3nt: TGTGCCAGCAGTTTGACGGCCAGGGATGTAAGCGAGCAGTACTTC
v_gene: TRBV28; j_gene: TRBJ2-5; d_gene: TRBD2; abundance: many; CDR3aa: CASSLPLAHQETQYF; CDR3nt: TGTGCCAGCAGTTTACCACTAGCGCACCAAGAGACCCAGTACTTC
v_gene: TRBV14; j_gene: TRBJ2-1; d_gene: TRBD1; abundance: NA; CDR3aa: CASSPRRDRWSEQFF; CDR3nt: TGTGCCAGCAGCCCTCGCCGGGACAGGTGGAGTGAGCAGTTCTTC
v_gene: TRBV28; j_gene: TRBJ1-1; d_gene: NA; abundance: NA; CDR3aa: CASTRAGANTEAFF; CDR3nt: TGTGCCAGCACCCGAGCAGGGGCGAACACTGAAGCTTTCTTT
v_gene: TRBV20-1; j_gene: TRBJ1-2; d_gene: NA; abundance: NA; CDR3aa: CSARPRPGRNYGYTF; CDR3nt: TGCAGTGCTAGACCTCGTCCAGGGCGGAACTATGGCTACACCTTC
v_gene: TRBV7-9; j_gene: TRBJ1-2; d_gene: NA; abundance: NA; CDR3aa: CASSFPPSDLSNYGYTF; CDR3nt: TGTGCCAGCAGCTTCCCGCCCTCGGACCTGTCTAACTATGGCTACACCTTC
v_gene: TRBV18; j_gene: TRBJ2-2; d_gene: TRBD1; abundance: NA; CDR3aa: CASSPGQHGGELFF; CDR3nt: TGTGCCAGCTCACCGGGACAGCACGGCGGGGAGCTGTTTTTT
v_gene: TRBV6-5; j_gene: TRBJ2-3; d_gene: TRBD2; abundance: NA; CDR3aa: CASSYSTPLAADTQYF; CDR3nt: TGTGCCAGCAGTTACTCGACCCCACTAGCGGCCGATACGCAGTATTTT
v_gene: TRBV7-8; j_gene: TRBJ2-3; d_gene: NA; abundance: many; CDR3aa: CASSADGDTQYF; CDR3nt: TGTGCCAGCAGCGCGGACGGGGATACGCAGTATTTT
v_gene: TRBV7-2; j_gene: TRBJ1-2; d_gene: NA; abundance: few; CDR3aa: CASGLQGSLPGYTF; CDR3nt: TGTGCCTCTGGCCTTCAGGGCTCCCTACCGGGCTACACCTTC
v_gene: TRBV20-1; j_gene: TRBJ1-5; d_gene: NA; abundance: NA; CDR3aa: CSAGPGGSDNQPQHF; CDR3nt: TGCAGTGCTGGGCCGGGGGGCAGTGACAATCAGCCCCAGCATTTT
v_gene: TRBV7-2; j_gene: TRBJ1-3; d_gene: NA; abundance: NA; CDR3aa: CASSSRIPLSGNTIYF; CDR3nt: TGTGCCAGCAGCTCCAGGATACCCCTATCTGGAAACACCATATATTTT
v_gene: TRBV11-1; j_gene: TRBJ2-1; d_gene: NA; abundance: many; CDR3aa: CASSATHYNEQFF; CDR3nt: TGTGCCAGCAGCGCGACTCATTACAATGAGCAGTTCTTC